These 5 T cell receptor beta chains share one sample of origin, sequenced in a study of T cells after yellow fever vaccination. TCRdb analysed the 5' RACE reads with MiXCR anew, one entry per CDR3 protein. The sample records around 500,000 distinct CDR3 sequences, around a fifth being singletons. This sample comprised PBMCs, obtained roughly 20 days after the first yellow fever vaccination. These receptors all come from a man younger than 35 who received the YFV17D yellow fever vaccine.

The V gene is TRBV2, the J gene TRBJ1-2; unclear D gene. The germline gives CDR1 SNHLY, CDR2 FYNNEI. V was clipped by 4 bases and J by 8 bases, with 8 bases between them. The CDR3 covers 11 residues. The CDR3 DNA follows: TGTGCCAGCAGTGGGCCGCAGGGCTACACCTTC. Its protein product is CASSGPQGYTF.

The chain carries TRBV11-1 and TRBJ2-3, with a possible D match to TRBD2 (7 bases). Germline V gives CDR1 SGHAT, CDR2 FQDESV (reference sequence). V lost 0 bases and J 0 bases, leaving 13 bases between the germline ends. The CDR3 is 17 amino acids. The CDR3 sequence: CASSLARAGASTDTQYF. CDR3 DNA sequence: TGTGCCAGCAGCTTAGCCCGGGCGGGGGCCAGCACAGATACGCAGTATTTT.

This chain joins TRBV15 and TRBJ2-5; possible D gene TRBD1, 6 bases. The CDR3 loop spans 15 amino acids. Germline-derived CDR1 and CDR2 are LNHNV and YYDKDF (reference sequence). Trimming removed 5 bases at V and 1 base at J, with 14 bases between. CDR3 amino acids: CATSGLDRFQETQYF. The DNA for the CDR3 is TGTGCCACCAGCGGGCTCGACAGGTTCCAAGAGACCCAGTACTTC.

This clonotype appeared a few times. The V and J genes are TRBV7-9 and TRBJ1-1; D is unclear. This CDR3 has 13 amino acids. The V gene's germline CDR1 is SEHNR and CDR2 FQNEAQ (reference sequence). V lost 7 bases, J lost 0 bases, and 9 bases lay in between. In DNA form, the CDR3 reads TGTGCCAGCAACCCTGAGGTGAACACTGAAGCTTTCTTT. Translation gives CASNPEVNTEAFF. The full variable domain, with the rest looked up from reference TRBV7-9 and TRBJ1-1, is DTGVSQNPRHKITKRGQNVTFRCDPISEHNRLYWYRQTLGQGPEFLTYFQNEAQLEKSRLLSDRFSAERPKGSFSTLEIQRTEQGDSAMYLCASNPEVNTEAFFGQGTRLTVV.

This clonotype has a single count. A read error may produce the germline difference seen at one junction end. The rearrangement uses TRBV3-1 and TRBJ1-2; possibly TRBD1 for D (6 bases). The CDR3 has 15 residues. CDR1 and CDR2 from the germline V gene are LGHDT and YNNKEL (reference sequence). The CDR3 DNA sequence: TGTGCCAGCACCCAAAACGACGGGGGCCGGGGAGGCTACACCTTC. Translated, it gives CASTQNDGGRGGYTF.